This T cell receptor beta chain appears in the sequencing data of a study of molecular identifiers for immune sequencing clone quantification. This clonotype was detected a few times. The CDR3 loop spans 11 amino acids. Looked up from germline, CDR1 is GTSNPN and CDR2 is SVGIG (reference sequence). Trimming removed 2 bases at V and 4 bases at J, with 6 bases between. TCRdb ran MiXCR on the PCR reads and lists one entry per CDR3 protein. The data show about 300,000 distinct CDR3 sequences, with about a fifth seen just once and approximately 0.85% held by the top ten. Sequences were obtained from naive CD8+ T cells from blood, with Jurkat cell RNA spiked in. Subset described: FACS-sorted CD8+CD4-CCR7+CD45RA+ naive T cells. This clonotype was obtained from a human donor in good health. Some libraries in this study had Jurkat cell RNA spiked in. The rearrangement joins TRBV30 to TRBJ2-7; D not certain. Written as DNA, the CDR3 is TGTGCCTGGAGTAACCGTTACGAGCAGTACTTC. Translating gives CAWSNRYEQYF.